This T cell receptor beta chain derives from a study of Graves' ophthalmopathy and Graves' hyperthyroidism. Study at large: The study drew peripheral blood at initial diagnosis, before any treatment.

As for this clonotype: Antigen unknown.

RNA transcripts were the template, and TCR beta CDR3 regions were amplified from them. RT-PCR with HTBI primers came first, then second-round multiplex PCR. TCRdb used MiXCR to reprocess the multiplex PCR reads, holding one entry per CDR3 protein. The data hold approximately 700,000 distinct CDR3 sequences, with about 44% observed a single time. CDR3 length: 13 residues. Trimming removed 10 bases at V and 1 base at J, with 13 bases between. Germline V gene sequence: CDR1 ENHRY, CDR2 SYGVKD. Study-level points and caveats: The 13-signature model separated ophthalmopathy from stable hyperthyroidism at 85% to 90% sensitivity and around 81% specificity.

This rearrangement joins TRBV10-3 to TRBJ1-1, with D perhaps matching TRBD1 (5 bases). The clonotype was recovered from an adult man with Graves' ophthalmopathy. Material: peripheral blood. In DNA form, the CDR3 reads TGTGCCACCGGGGCGGGGTCGAACACTGAAGCTTTCTTT. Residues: CATGAGSNTEAFF.